Included here is one T cell receptor (beta chain) sequence, with context. No antigen is known for it. PCR used 60 Vbeta primers and 13 Jbeta primers. Some clones are missing from TCRdb's copy, which holds only in-frame ones; the method was immunoSEQ multiplex PCR. This sample has about 120,000 clones, with approximately 70% found just once. The data originate from a study of cytomegalovirus exposure and HLA in healthy donors. The study, taken as a whole, reports: Later analysis identified a missense DCLRE1C variant that was linked to TCR beta V- and J-gene trimming. Most subjects' HLA-A and HLA-B alleles were reportedly predicted from TCR beta sequences. The only immune exposure information that was available was CMV serostatus. Near-uniform donor sequencing depth was presumed by presence/absence analyses.

Germline V gives CDR1 SEHNR, CDR2 FQNEAQ (reference sequence). Trimming left V 5 bases short and J 0 bases short, with 19 bases between. CDR3 length: 17 residues. The sequenced material came from PBMCs. The chain joins TRBV7-9 to TRBJ2-5, with a weak D call TRBD1 (5 bases). The origin of this receptor is a woman in her thirties or forties in good health and CMV-seropositive. CDR3 in amino acids: CASSAGWGKHYQETQYF. The CDR3 DNA reads as TGTGCCAGCAGCGCCGGTTGGGGCAAGCACTACCAAGAGACCCAGTACTTC.